This entry is about one T cell receptor beta chain. The entry originates in a study of control samples from healthy donors and cancer patients. The data were produced by immunoSEQ multiplex PCR, yet TCRdb's version contains in-frame clones alone and is incomplete. In the table there are some 28,000 clones, just under 90% of which are singletons. Germline V gives CDR1 SQVTM, CDR2 ANQGSEA. V lost 4 bases and J lost 8, with 17 bases in between. The CDR3 has 14 residues. This chain links TRBV29-1 with TRBJ1-4; a possible D gene is TRBD1 (5 bases). The sequenced sample was PBMCs. The receptor's source is a woman aged 40 to 50 with lung cancer. The DNA of the CDR3 is TGCAGCGTTGGAGCCGGGGGGGGTGGAGAAAAACTGTTTTTT. This translates into CSVGAGGGGEKLFF.